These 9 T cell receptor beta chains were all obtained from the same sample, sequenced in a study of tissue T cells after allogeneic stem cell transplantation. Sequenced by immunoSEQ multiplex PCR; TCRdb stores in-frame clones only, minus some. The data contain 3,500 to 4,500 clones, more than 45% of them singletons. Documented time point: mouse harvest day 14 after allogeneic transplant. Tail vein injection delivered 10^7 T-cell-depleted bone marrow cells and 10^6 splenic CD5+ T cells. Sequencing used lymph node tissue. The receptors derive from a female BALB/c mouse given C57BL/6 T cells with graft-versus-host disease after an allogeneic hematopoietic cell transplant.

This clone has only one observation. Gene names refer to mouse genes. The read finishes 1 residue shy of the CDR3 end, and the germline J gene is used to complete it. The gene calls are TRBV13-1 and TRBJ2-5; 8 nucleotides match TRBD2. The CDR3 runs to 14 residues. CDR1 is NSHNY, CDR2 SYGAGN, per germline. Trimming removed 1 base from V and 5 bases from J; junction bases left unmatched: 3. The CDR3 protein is CASSDPGGPDTQYF. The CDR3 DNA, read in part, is TGTGCCAGCAGTGATCCGGGGGGGCCAGACACCCAGTAC.

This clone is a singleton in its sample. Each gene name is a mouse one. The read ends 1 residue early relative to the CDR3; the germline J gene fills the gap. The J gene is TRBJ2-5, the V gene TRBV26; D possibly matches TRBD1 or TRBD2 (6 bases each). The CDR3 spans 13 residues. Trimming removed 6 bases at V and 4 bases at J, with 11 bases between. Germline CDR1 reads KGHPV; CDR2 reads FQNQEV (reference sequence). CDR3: CASSLGAEDTQYF. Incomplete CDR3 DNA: TGTGCCAGCAGCTTGGGGGCGGAAGACACCCAGTAC.

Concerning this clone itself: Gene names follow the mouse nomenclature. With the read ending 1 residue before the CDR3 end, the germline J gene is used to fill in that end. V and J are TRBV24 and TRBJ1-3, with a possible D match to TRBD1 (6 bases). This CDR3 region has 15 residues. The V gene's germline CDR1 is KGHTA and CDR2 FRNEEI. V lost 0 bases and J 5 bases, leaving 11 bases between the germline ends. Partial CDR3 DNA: TGTGCCAGCAGTCTGTATAGGCAGGGGCGAAATACGCTCTAT. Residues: CASSLYRQGRNTLY. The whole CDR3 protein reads CASSLYRQGRNTLYF.

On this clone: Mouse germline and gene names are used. The CDR3: CASSLDWGGSQNTLYF. Partial CDR3 DNA: TGTGCCAGCAGCTTAGACTGGGGGGGCAGTCAAAACACCTTGTAC. The chain uses TRBV3 and TRBJ2-4, with 11 bases fitting TRBD2. The read gets to within 1 residue of the CDR3 end, and the germline J gene fills in the rest. V dropped 1 base and J dropped 0; count of bases not matched to a gene: 0. This CDR3 contains 16 residues. Germline lookup yields CDR1 SNHLY and CDR2 FYNGKV (reference sequence).

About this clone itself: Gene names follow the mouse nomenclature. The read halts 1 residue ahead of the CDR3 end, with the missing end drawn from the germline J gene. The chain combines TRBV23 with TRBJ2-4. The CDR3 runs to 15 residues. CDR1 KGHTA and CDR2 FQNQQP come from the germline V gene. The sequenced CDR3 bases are TGCTCCAGCAGTCAAACGGGAGGCGCGGAAAACACCTTGTAC. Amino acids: CSSSQTGGAENTLY. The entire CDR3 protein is CSSSQTGGAENTLYF.

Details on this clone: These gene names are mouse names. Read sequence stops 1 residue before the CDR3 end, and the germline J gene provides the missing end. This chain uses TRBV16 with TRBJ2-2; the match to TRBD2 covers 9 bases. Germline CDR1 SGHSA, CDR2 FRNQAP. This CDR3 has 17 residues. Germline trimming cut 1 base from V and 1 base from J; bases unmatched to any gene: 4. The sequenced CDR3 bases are TGTGCAAGCAGCTTAGCTCTGGGGGGGGGAAACACCGGGCAGCTCTAC. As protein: CASSLALGGGNTGQLY. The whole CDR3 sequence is CASSLALGGGNTGQLYF. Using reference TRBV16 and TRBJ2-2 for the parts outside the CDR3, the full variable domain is NAGVIQTPRHKVTGKGQEATLWCEPISGHSAVFWYRQTIVQGLEFLTYFRNQAPIDDSGMPKERFSAQMPNQSHSTLKIQSTQPQDSAVYLCASSLALGGGNTGQLYFGEGSKLTVL.

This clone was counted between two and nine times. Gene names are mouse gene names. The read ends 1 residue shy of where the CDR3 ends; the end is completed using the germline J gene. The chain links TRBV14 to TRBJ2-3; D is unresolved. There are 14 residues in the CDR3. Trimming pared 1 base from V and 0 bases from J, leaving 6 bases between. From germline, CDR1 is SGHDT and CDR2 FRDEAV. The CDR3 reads CASSFGPSAETLYF. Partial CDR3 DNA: TGTGCCAGCAGTTTCGGGCCTAGTGCAGAAACGCTGTAT.

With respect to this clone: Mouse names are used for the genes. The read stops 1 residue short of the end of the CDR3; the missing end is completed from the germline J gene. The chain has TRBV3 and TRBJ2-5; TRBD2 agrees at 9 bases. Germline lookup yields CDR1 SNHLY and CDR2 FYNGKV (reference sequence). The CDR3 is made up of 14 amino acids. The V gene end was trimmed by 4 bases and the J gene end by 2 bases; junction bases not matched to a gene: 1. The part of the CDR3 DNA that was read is TGTGCCAGCAGCTACTGGGGGGCCCAAGACACCCAGTAC. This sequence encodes CASSYWGAQDTQY. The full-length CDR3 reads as CASSYWGAQDTQYF.

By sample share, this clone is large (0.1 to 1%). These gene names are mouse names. CDR3 sequence reads: CTCSADGGAGAETLYF. The CDR3 bases that were read are TGCACCTGCAGTGCAGATGGGGGGGCAGGTGCAGAAACGCTGTAT. This chain links TRBV1 with TRBJ2-3; 9 bases are shared with TRBD2. From the germline J gene comes the end of the CDR3, since the read stops 1 residue before it. The CDR3 runs to 16 residues. Per germline, CDR1 NSQYPW and CDR2 LRSPGD (reference sequence). V shed 0 bases and J 1 base; nucleotides not matched to a gene: 2.